The rows below give T cell receptor beta chains drawn from one sample of a study of blood T cell repertoires in COVID-19. Some clones are missing from TCRdb's copy, which holds only in-frame ones; the method was immunoSEQ multiplex PCR. The sample shows around 88,000 clones, 70% to 90% of them seen only once. The sequenced material came from peripheral blood. These receptors came from a woman aged 80 or over with acute or convalescent COVID-19. Both conserved end residues are part of each CDR3. Each record gives: V gene, clone size, D gene, J gene, CDR3 protein, CDR3 DNA. The D gene is left open where the match is weak. Size values are once, few and many counts, or a class for expanded clones, and some rows have none.

v_call: TRBV29-1; clone_size: NA; d_call: NA; j_call: TRBJ1-1; cdr3_aa: CSVYKNTEAFF; cdr3_nt: TGCAGCGTTTACAAGAACACTGAAGCTTTCTTT
v_call: TRBV3-1/TRBV3-2; clone_size: NA; d_call: NA; j_call: TRBJ2-7; cdr3_aa: CASSQVPDSGYEQYF; cdr3_nt: TGTGCCAGCAGCCAAGTACCCGACTCGGGTTACGAGCAGTACTTC
v_call: TRBV6-6; clone_size: NA; d_call: NA; j_call: TRBJ2-7; cdr3_aa: CASKETTDSYEQYF; cdr3_nt: TGTGCCAGCAAGGAGACGACCGACTCCTACGAGCAGTACTTC
v_call: TRBV7-3; clone_size: NA; d_call: TRBD1; j_call: TRBJ2-5; cdr3_aa: CASSPQGKETQYF; cdr3_nt: TGTGCCAGCAGCCCACAGGGGAAAGAGACCCAGTACTTC
v_call: TRBV4-1; clone_size: NA; d_call: TRBD2; j_call: TRBJ2-1; cdr3_aa: CASSRELAREQFF; cdr3_nt: TGCGCCAGCAGCCGCGAACTAGCGCGGGAGCAGTTCTTC
v_call: TRBV29-1; clone_size: NA; d_call: TRBD1; j_call: TRBJ1-2; cdr3_aa: CSGGGAGTGEGYTF; cdr3_nt: TGCAGTGGTGGGGGAGCCGGGACAGGGGAAGGCTACACCTTC
v_call: TRBV12-5; clone_size: NA; d_call: TRBD2; j_call: TRBJ2-3; cdr3_aa: CASGPGTSGRMDTQYF; cdr3_nt: TGTGCTAGTGGTCCTGGGACTAGCGGGAGGATGGATACGCAGTATTTT
v_call: TRBV6-5; clone_size: NA; d_call: NA; j_call: TRBJ2-5; cdr3_aa: CASSPTGGDRGYF; cdr3_nt: TGTGCCAGCAGTCCTACCGGGGGGGACAGAGGGTACTTC
v_call: TRBV7-3; clone_size: NA; d_call: TRBD1; j_call: TRBJ1-1; cdr3_aa: CASSPGTGMRAFF; cdr3_nt: TGTGCCAGCAGCCCGGGGACAGGGATGAGAGCTTTCTTT
v_call: TRBV24-1; clone_size: NA; d_call: NA; j_call: TRBJ2-1; cdr3_aa: CAIIQGKHNEQFF; cdr3_nt: TGTGCCATCATCCAGGGCAAGCACAATGAGCAGTTCTTC
v_call: TRBV21-1; clone_size: NA; d_call: NA; j_call: TRBJ2-7; cdr3_aa: CASSISGTGANEQYF; cdr3_nt: TGTGCCAGCAGCATCTCCGGGACAGGGGCTAATGAGCAGTACTTC
v_call: TRBV10-3; clone_size: NA; d_call: TRBD2; j_call: TRBJ2-3; cdr3_aa: CAIRRGLAGSTDTQYF; cdr3_nt: TGTGCCATCAGAAGGGGACTAGCGGGCAGCACAGATACGCAGTATTTT
v_call: TRBV3-1/TRBV3-2; clone_size: NA; d_call: TRBD1; j_call: TRBJ1-2; cdr3_aa: CASSRVGQGARGYTF; cdr3_nt: TGTGCCAGCAGCCGAGTGGGACAGGGGGCGCGGGGCTACACCTTC
v_call: TRBV5-4; clone_size: NA; d_call: NA; j_call: TRBJ2-3; cdr3_aa: CASRNRDKWDTQYF; cdr3_nt: TGTGCCAGCAGAAACCGGGACAAGTGGGATACGCAGTATTTT
v_call: TRBV19; clone_size: NA; d_call: TRBD2; j_call: TRBJ2-1; cdr3_aa: CASSKLAGGEQFF; cdr3_nt: TGTGCCAGTAGTAAGCTAGCGGGAGGTGAGCAGTTCTTC
v_call: TRBV5-1; clone_size: once; d_call: NA; j_call: TRBJ2-5; cdr3_aa: CASSLAGARNQETQYF; cdr3_nt: TGCGCCAGCAGCTTGGCCGGTGCACGAAACCAAGAGACCCAGTACTTC
v_call: TRBV5-4; clone_size: NA; d_call: TRBD2; j_call: TRBJ2-1; cdr3_aa: CASSLSLAGVGEQFF; cdr3_nt: TGTGCCAGCAGCTTGAGCCTAGCGGGAGTAGGTGAGCAGTTCTTC
v_call: TRBV7-3; clone_size: NA; d_call: TRBD2; j_call: TRBJ2-2; cdr3_aa: CASSARTSGPVPGDTGELFF; cdr3_nt: TGTGCCAGCAGCGCTCGGACTAGCGGGCCGGTTCCCGGGGACACCGGGGAGCTGTTTTTT
v_call: TRBV19; clone_size: NA; d_call: NA; j_call: TRBJ2-3; cdr3_aa: CASSFSAETDTQYF; cdr3_nt: TGTGCCAGTAGTTTCTCAGCGGAGACAGATACGCAGTATTTT
v_call: TRBV19; clone_size: NA; d_call: TRBD1; j_call: TRBJ1-1; cdr3_aa: CASSIMGTGILNTEAFF; cdr3_nt: TGTGCCAGTAGTATAATGGGGACAGGGATTTTGAACACTGAAGCTTTCTTT
v_call: TRBV11-3; clone_size: NA; d_call: NA; j_call: TRBJ2-2; cdr3_aa: CASRRGMSGELFF; cdr3_nt: TGTGCCAGCAGGAGGGGGATGTCCGGGGAGCTGTTTTTT
v_call: TRBV18; clone_size: NA; d_call: NA; j_call: TRBJ1-4; cdr3_aa: CASSPVSRAEKLFF; cdr3_nt: TGTGCCAGCTCACCAGTTAGCAGGGCTGAAAAACTGTTTTTT
v_call: TRBV6-2/TRBV6-3; clone_size: once; d_call: NA; j_call: TRBJ1-2; cdr3_aa: CASSRFGGRGYGYTF; cdr3_nt: TGTGCCAGCAGTCGCTTCGGGGGACGTGGCTATGGCTACACCTTC
v_call: TRBV6-5; clone_size: NA; d_call: NA; j_call: TRBJ1-1; cdr3_aa: CATWGWMNTEAFF; cdr3_nt: TGTGCCACCTGGGGCTGGATGAACACTGAAGCTTTCTTT
v_call: TRBV5-8; clone_size: once; d_call: TRBD1; j_call: TRBJ2-3; cdr3_aa: CASSLVFGTGGSTDTQYF; cdr3_nt: TGTGCCAGCAGCTTGGTCTTTGGGACAGGGGGCAGTACAGATACGCAGTATTTT
v_call: TRBV5-4; clone_size: NA; d_call: TRBD2; j_call: TRBJ2-2; cdr3_aa: CASRPNTGGRTGELFF; cdr3_nt: TGTGCCAGCAGACCGAACACGGGGGGGCGTACCGGGGAGCTGTTTTTT
v_call: TRBV11-2; clone_size: few; d_call: TRBD2; j_call: TRBJ2-3; cdr3_aa: CASSLDPGGADTQYF; cdr3_nt: TGTGCCAGCAGCTTAGATCCGGGAGGGGCAGATACGCAGTATTTT
v_call: TRBV10-3; clone_size: NA; d_call: TRBD2; j_call: TRBJ2-7; cdr3_aa: CAISILAGPVVPYEQYF; cdr3_nt: TGTGCCATCAGTATACTAGCGGGACCTGTGGTACCCTACGAGCAGTACTTC
v_call: TRBV7-3; clone_size: once; d_call: NA; j_call: TRBJ2-2; cdr3_aa: CASSLVAGNTGELFF; cdr3_nt: TGTGCCAGCAGCTTAGTTGCAGGGAACACCGGGGAGCTGTTTTTT
v_call: TRBV27; clone_size: NA; d_call: NA; j_call: TRBJ1-1; cdr3_aa: CASSVRVTNTEAFF; cdr3_nt: TGTGCCAGCAGTGTACGGGTGACGAACACTGAAGCTTTCTTT
v_call: TRBV10-1; clone_size: NA; d_call: TRBD2; j_call: TRBJ2-5; cdr3_aa: CATPDSGRALIRRETQYF; cdr3_nt: TGCGCCACTCCCGATAGCGGGAGGGCCTTAATTCGAAGAGAGACCCAGTACTTC
v_call: TRBV5-6; clone_size: NA; d_call: NA; j_call: TRBJ2-2; cdr3_aa: CASSLVTVDGGELFF; cdr3_nt: TGTGCCAGCAGCTTGGTGACAGTCGATGGAGGGGAGCTGTTTTTT
v_call: TRBV3-1/TRBV3-2; clone_size: NA; d_call: NA; j_call: TRBJ1-3; cdr3_aa: CASSPHLSNGNTIYF; cdr3_nt: TGTGCCAGCAGCCCCCACCTCTCGAACGGGAACACCATATATTTT
v_call: TRBV28; clone_size: NA; d_call: NA; j_call: TRBJ2-2; cdr3_aa: CASSPRTPNTGELFF; cdr3_nt: TGTGCCAGCAGTCCTAGGACACCGAACACCGGGGAGCTGTTTTTT
v_call: TRBV7-9; clone_size: NA; d_call: TRBD1; j_call: TRBJ2-3; cdr3_aa: CASSLELGQGGSTDTQYF; cdr3_nt: TGTGCCAGCAGCTTAGAATTGGGACAGGGAGGTAGCACAGATACGCAGTATTTT
v_call: TRBV14; clone_size: NA; d_call: NA; j_call: TRBJ2-3; cdr3_aa: CASSQQGMDTQYF; cdr3_nt: TGTGCCAGCAGCCAACAGGGGATGGATACGCAGTATTTT
v_call: TRBV18; clone_size: NA; d_call: NA; j_call: TRBJ1-1; cdr3_aa: CVSSPIGTVNTEAFF; cdr3_nt: TGTGTCAGCTCCCCGATCGGCACAGTGAACACTGAAGCTTTCTTT
v_call: TRBV28; clone_size: NA; d_call: NA; j_call: TRBJ1-1; cdr3_aa: CASRTVNTEAFF; cdr3_nt: TGTGCCAGCCGCACGGTGAACACTGAAGCTTTCTTT
v_call: TRBV14; clone_size: NA; d_call: NA; j_call: TRBJ1-1; cdr3_aa: CASSRRSGGEGTEAFF; cdr3_nt: TGTGCCAGCAGCCGAAGATCGGGGGGCGAGGGAACTGAAGCTTTCTTT
v_call: TRBV5-4; clone_size: once; d_call: TRBD2; j_call: TRBJ2-5; cdr3_aa: CASSLGGLAGPETQYF; cdr3_nt: TGTGCCAGCAGCTTGGGGGGACTAGCGGGACCAGAGACCCAGTACTTC
v_call: TRBV19; clone_size: once; d_call: NA; j_call: TRBJ1-2; cdr3_aa: CASSIRTATYGYTF; cdr3_nt: TGTGCCAGTAGTATTCGGACAGCGACTTATGGCTACACCTTC
v_call: TRBV6-6; clone_size: once; d_call: NA; j_call: TRBJ1-1; cdr3_aa: CASSSFSMNTEAFF; cdr3_nt: TGTGCCAGCAGTTCGTTCAGTATGAACACTGAAGCTTTCTTT
v_call: TRBV10-3; clone_size: medium-sized; d_call: NA; j_call: TRBJ2-4; cdr3_aa: CASRGTAKNIQYF; cdr3_nt: TGTGCTTCGAGGGGGACAGCCAAAAACATTCAGTACTTC
v_call: TRBV4-3; clone_size: NA; d_call: NA; j_call: TRBJ2-7; cdr3_aa: CASSQNRADYEQYF; cdr3_nt: TGCGCCAGCAGCCAAAACAGGGCAGACTACGAGCAGTACTTC
v_call: TRBV4-2; clone_size: NA; d_call: TRBD2; j_call: TRBJ2-3; cdr3_aa: CASSQGGGTTDTQYF; cdr3_nt: TGTGCCAGCAGCCAAGGCGGGGGGACCACAGATACGCAGTATTTT
v_call: TRBV28; clone_size: NA; d_call: NA; j_call: TRBJ2-1; cdr3_aa: CASRTISYNEQFF; cdr3_nt: TGTGCCAGCAGGACAATCTCCTACAATGAGCAGTTCTTC